The 11 T cell receptor beta chains listed next were all sequenced from one sample in a study of T cells after yellow fever vaccination. TCRdb re-called the 5' RACE reads through MiXCR, storing one row per CDR3 protein. Seen here are about 210,000 distinct CDR3 sequences, around 6.7% observed once, and the top ten hold roughly 1%. The sample consisted of CD4+ T cells sorted from PBMCs, taken on the day of the yellow fever booster vaccination. Receptors originate from a man in his thirties or forties who received the YFV17D yellow fever vaccine.

The chain combines TRBV14 with TRBJ2-1; D assignment may be TRBD1 or TRBD2 (5 bases each). Germline V gives CDR1 SGHDN, CDR2 FVKESK. This CDR3 spans 14 amino acids. Trimming took 1 base from V and 10 from J, leaving 14 bases between them. The CDR3 reads CASSQGGWWSEQFF. The CDR3 bases are TGTGCCAGCAGCCAAGGGGGGTGGTGGTCGGAGCAGTTCTTC. Full variable domain (rest looked up from reference TRBV14 and TRBJ2-1): EAGVTQFPSHSVIEKGQTVTLRCDPISGHDNLYWYRRVMGKEIKFLLHFVKESKQDESGMPNNRFLAERTGGTYSTLKVQPAELEDSGVYFCASSQGGWWSEQFFGPGTRLTVL.

The genes are TRBV7-2 and TRBJ1-4; 9 positions agree with TRBD1. After removal of 3 bases from V and 7 bases from J, the junction contained 6 bases not matched to a gene. There are 15 residues in the CDR3. From germline, CDR1 is SGHTA and CDR2 FQGNSA. CDR3 residues: CASSFSDRGGEKLFF. In DNA, the CDR3 is TGTGCCAGCAGCTTTTCGGACAGGGGTGGTGAAAAACTGTTTTTT. The whole variable domain, remainder taken from reference TRBV7-2 and TRBJ1-4, is GAGVSQSPSNKVTEKGKDVELRCDPISGHTALYWYRQSLGQGLEFLIYFQGNSAPDKSGLPSDRFSAERTGGSVSTLTIQRTQQEDSAVYLCASSFSDRGGEKLFFGSGTQLSVL.

The table lists this clonotype with a few counts. The chain recombines TRBV29-1 with TRBJ2-7, with D tentatively TRBD1 (5 bases). Germline-derived CDR1 and CDR2 are SQVTM and ANQGSEA. This CDR3 is 13 amino acids long. Trimming took off 4 bases at V and 4 bases at J, with 14 bases between the two ends. CDR3 amino acids: CSVVPDRRYEQYF. The CDR3 DNA follows: TGCAGCGTTGTCCCCGACAGAAGATACGAGCAGTACTTC.

This clonotype has a count of ten or more. The V and J genes are TRBV11-2 and TRBJ2-2, with D maybe TRBD2 (5 bases). The CDR3 is made up of 16 amino acids. Deletions cut 4 bases from V and 0 bases from J, with 12 bases between. Germline values: CDR1 SGHAT, CDR2 FQNNGV. The CDR3 coding sequence is TGTGCCAGCAGCTCTCCCAGCGGAACGAACACCGGGGAGCTGTTTTTT. It specifies CASSSPSGTNTGELFF.

At least ten counts were recorded for this clonotype. This sequence joins TRBV9 and TRBJ2-2; 12 nucleotides align to TRBD2. Germline V gene lookup returns CDR1 SGDLS and CDR2 YYNGEE. CDR3 length: 17 amino acids. V lost 0 bases and J lost 5; bases outside the gene matches: 5. The CDR3: CASSVGWLAGGTGELFF. In DNA form, the CDR3 reads TGTGCCAGCAGCGTAGGTTGGCTAGCGGGAGGGACCGGGGAGCTGTTTTTT.

Note on this clonotype: A junction end diverges from the germline sequence, so it may reflect a read error. This chain links TRBV7-2 with TRBJ2-2; 7 nucleotides agree with TRBD2. CDR1 SGHTA and CDR2 FQGNSA come from the germline V gene. The CDR3 is made up of 16 amino acids. The CDR3 spells CVSSPRGETIAGELFF. In DNA, the CDR3 is TGTGTCAGCAGCCCTCGGGGGGAGACCATCGCCGGGGAGCTGTTTTTT.

V is TRBV18 and J is TRBJ2-2; 8 bases agree with TRBD1. Germline trimming cut 3 bases from V and 4 bases from J; bases unmatched to any gene: 4. Germline V CDR1 and CDR2: KGHSH, LQKENI. The CDR3 extends over 15 amino acids. In DNA, the CDR3 is TGTGCCAGCTCACCCGACAGGGGTGGCACCGGGGAGCTGTTTTTT. Its protein product is CASSPDRGGTGELFF.

This clonotype came up many times. At one boundary the junction diverges from the germline segment, which might be a read error. This chain connects TRBV7-7 to TRBJ2-3; TRBD2 matches at 8 bases. Germline V gives CDR1 SSHAT, CDR2 FNYEAQ (reference sequence). The CDR3 sequence is 14 residues long. Written as DNA, the CDR3 is TGTGCTAGCAGTCTCAGCGGGAGCAGAGATACGCAGTATTTT. It translates to CASSLSGSRDTQYF.

This clonotype was detected ten times or more. The chain recombines TRBV30 with TRBJ1-2; D might be TRBD1 (6 bases). From germline, CDR1 is GTSNPN and CDR2 SVGIG (reference sequence). V lost 4 bases and J 8 bases, leaving 14 bases between the germline ends. This CDR3 region has 12 residues. CDR3 DNA: TGTGCCTGGACCCGGGACACATGGGGCTACACCTTC. Protein: CAWTRDTWGYTF.

The sample holds a few counts of this clonotype. The rearrangement uses TRBV5-1 and TRBJ2-1; D is perhaps TRBD1 or TRBD2 (6 bases each). Deletions cut 0 bases from V and 6 bases from J, with 13 bases between. The germline V gene has CDR1 SGHRS and CDR2 YFSETQ. The CDR3 totals 15 residues. The CDR3 DNA follows: TGCGCCAGCAGCTTGGCTAGACTAGGGGGCAATGAGCAGTTCTTC. Its protein product is CASSLARLGGNEQFF.

In its sample, this clonotype was seen many times. CDR3 sequence (DNA): TGTGCCACCAGCAGAGTCCCAGCGGGGAACTACGAGCAGTACTTC. This gives the protein CATSRVPAGNYEQYF. The chain carries TRBV15 and TRBJ2-7; 7 bases fit TRBD2. The CDR3 is made up of 15 amino acids. Germline CDR1 LNHNV, CDR2 YYDKDF (reference sequence). J gave up 3 bases and V 1 base, and 6 bases lay outside the gene matches.